The TCR beta chain described here comes from a study of T cells in Graves' hyperthyroidism and ophthalmopathy. RNA transcripts served as the template for amplifying TCR beta CDR3 regions. The study used the HTBI primer set for a first-round RT-PCR of the TCR CDR3. TCRdb reprocessed the multiplex PCR reads via MiXCR and lists one record per CDR3 protein. Here the sample spans roughly 500,000 distinct CDR3 sequences, 40% to 55% being singletons. The V gene's germline CDR1 is SGHTA and CDR2 FQGNSA. The CDR3 consists of 14 residues. The V end was cut by 1 base, the J end by 3 bases, with 9 bases between. At least ten counts were recorded for this clonotype. As yet, its antigen is unknown. Findings and caveats of the study: Ophthalmopathy and stable hyperthyroidism were separated by a 13 V-J model.

The V gene is TRBV7-2, the J gene TRBJ2-5; unclear D gene. This sequence originates from an adult woman with Graves' disease, either hyperthyroidism or ophthalmopathy (not recorded which). The sequenced sample consisted of peripheral blood or thyroid tissue (not recorded which). CDR3 region: CASSLGPEEETQYF. CDR3 bases: TGTGCCAGCAGCTTAGGTCCAGAAGAAGAGACCCAGTACTTC.